This is a list of T cell receptor beta chains from one sample in a study of OX40 agonist ivuxolimab in advanced cancers. Data came from immunoSEQ multiplex PCR; TCRdb stores just in-frame clones and leaves some out. The data contain approximately 77,000 clones, 92% of them singletons. The sequenced sample was CD4+ or CD8+ T cells sorted from blood, obtained in a trial of the OX40 agonist ivuxolimab. All receptors come from an adult with an advanced solid tumor such as melanoma, head and neck, liver or kidney cancer. CDR3s include the opening cysteine and the closing phenylalanine or tryptophan. A D gene is named only where the DNA matches it firmly. Not every row has a clone size; where given, it reads once, few, many or a size class.

abundance	j_gene	v_gene	len	d_gene	CDR3nt	CDR3aa
-	TRBJ1-2	TRBV5-1	13	-	TGCGCCAGCAGGATGGACAGTAACTATGGCTACACCTTC	CASRMDSNYGYTF
-	TRBJ1-1	TRBV11-3	15	-	TGTGCCAGCAGCACCCGTAGAGGTGGGGTTCCTGAAGCTTTCTTT	CASSTRRGGVPEAFF
-	TRBJ2-2	TRBV27	12	-	TGTGCCAGCAGTTCCCCCGGCGGGGAGCTGTTTTTT	CASSSPGGELFF
once	TRBJ2-1	TRBV7-3	14	-	TGTGCCAGCAGCCCATCCAGGGTGACGGATGAGCAGTTCTTC	CASSPSRVTDEQFF
-	TRBJ1-1	TRBV6-5	14	-	TGTGCCAGCAGTTACTCAGGGGTGAACACTGAAGCTTTCTTT	CASSYSGVNTEAFF
-	TRBJ2-7	TRBV15	14	-	TGTGCCACCAGCAGACTTCTGGGGTCCTACGAGCAGTACTTC	CATSRLLGSYEQYF
-	TRBJ1-1	TRBV28	15	TRBD1	TGTGCCAGCAGTCCCCCGACAGGGACGGCCACTGAAGCTTTCTTT	CASSPPTGTATEAFF
-	TRBJ2-5	TRBV11-3	16	-	TGTGCCAGCAGCCTTGGGCGGGCAGGGGACCAAGAGACCCAGTACTTC	CASSLGRAGDQETQYF
-	TRBJ2-2	TRBV10-3	19	TRBD2	TGTGCCATCAGTGAGTCCTTTGTAGCGGGACCCAGATACACCGGGGAGCTGTTTTTT	CAISESFVAGPRYTGELFF
-	TRBJ1-5	TRBV11-2	14	-	TGTGCCAGCAGCCTAGGAAATAGCAATCAGCCCCAGCATTTT	CASSLGNSNQPQHF
-	TRBJ1-5	TRBV30	14	TRBD1	TGTGCCTGGAGTCAGGACAGGGGTGATCAGCCCCAGCATTTT	CAWSQDRGDQPQHF
-	TRBJ1-1	TRBV30	13	TRBD1	TGTGCCTGGAGCTTAAACGGACAGGGGAGGGCTTTCTTT	CAWSLNGQGRAFF
-	TRBJ1-1	TRBV29-1	17	TRBD1	TGCAGCGTGGATCCGGGACAGGGAGGGTTTAGGAACACTGAAGCTTTCTTT	CSVDPGQGGFRNTEAFF
once	TRBJ1-2	TRBV6-1	15	-	TGTGCCAGCAGTCTCCGGGGAGGCGAGTCGGCAGGCTACACCTTC	CASSLRGGESAGYTF
-	TRBJ2-7	TRBV7-2	14	-	TGTGCCAGCAGCTCGGGACTTTCTACCTACGAGCAGTACTTC	CASSSGLSTYEQYF
-	TRBJ1-3	TRBV27	14	TRBD1	TGTGCCAGCAGTCGGACAGGGACGGGAAACACCATATATTTT	CASSRTGTGNTIYF
-	TRBJ2-3	TRBV10-3	21	TRBD2	TGTGCCATCAGTGTTAGGGACACCGGGACTAGCGGGAGGATTACCACAGATACGCAGTATTTT	CAISVRDTGTSGRITTDTQYF
-	TRBJ1-2	TRBV7-8	15	TRBD1	TGTGCCGGAGGGGCTGACAGGGGAGCTAACTATGGCTACACCTTC	CAGGADRGANYGYTF
-	TRBJ1-2	TRBV19	13	-	TGTGCCAGTAGTATAGATCCGCAGGGAGGCTACACCTTC	CASSIDPQGGYTF
-	TRBJ1-2	TRBV19	17	-	TGTGCCAGTACCAGTCCCGCAGAAGAGACACCATCCTATGGCTACACCTTC	CASTSPAEETPSYGYTF
-	TRBJ2-2	TRBV9	13	-	TGTGCCAGCAGCGTTTGGTATACCGGGGAGCTGTTTTTT	CASSVWYTGELFF
-	TRBJ2-1	TRBV6-5	16	TRBD2	TGTGCCAGCAGTTCCGGGACTAGCGGGATTTTCAATGAGCAGTTCTTC	CASSSGTSGIFNEQFF
-	TRBJ1-2	TRBV28	13	-	TGTGCCAGCAGACGTAACTCCCCGGGGGGCTACACCTTC	CASRRNSPGGYTF
-	TRBJ2-5	TRBV11-2	13	TRBD2	TGTGCCAGCAGCCCGGGGAGGGGTGAGACCCAGTACTTC	CASSPGRGETQYF
once	TRBJ2-4	TRBV7-8	17	TRBD2	TGTGCCAGCACTTTGCGTCCTAGCGGAATAGCCAAAAACATTCAGTACTTC	CASTLRPSGIAKNIQYF
once	TRBJ2-7	TRBV7-2	15	TRBD2	TGTGCCAGCAGCCCAGGACTAGCGGGAAATGACGAGCAGTACTTC	CASSPGLAGNDEQYF
-	TRBJ2-7	TRBV2	15	TRBD2	TGTGCCAGCATGGTAGGGACTAGCGGCTCCTACGAGCAGTACTTC	CASMVGTSGSYEQYF
-	TRBJ2-7	TRBV2	14	-	TGTGCCAGCCGTTCCGGGACTCGGGGCTACGAGCAGTACTTC	CASRSGTRGYEQYF
-	TRBJ2-1	TRBV5-1	15	-	TGCGCCAGCAGCTCCTATAGCGGAATTTACAATGAGCAGTTCTTC	CASSSYSGIYNEQFF
-	TRBJ2-7	TRBV11-2	12	-	TGTGCCAGCGGGCTAGTTGCAGGGGAGCAGTACTTC	CASGLVAGEQYF
-	TRBJ1-5	TRBV6-5	15	-	TGTGCCAGCAAACTTGCCGGGGTTAGCAATCAGCCCCAGCATTTT	CASKLAGVSNQPQHF
once	TRBJ2-2	TRBV11-3	15	TRBD2	TGTGCCAGCAGCTTTATGCGGGGGGACACCGGGGAGCTGTTTTTT	CASSFMRGDTGELFF
-	TRBJ2-5	TRBV27	17	TRBD2	TGTGCCAGCAGTGCCCCCGGGACTAGCGGGAGACCAGAGACCCAGTACTTC	CASSAPGTSGRPETQYF
-	TRBJ1-2	TRBV19	13	-	TGTGCCAGTAGTATAGCCCCCGACTATGGCTACACCTTC	CASSIAPDYGYTF
-	TRBJ2-2	TRBV11-2	15	-	TGTGCCAGCAGCTTAAGTCCCTTGCCCTACGGGGAGCTGTTTTTT	CASSLSPLPYGELFF
-	TRBJ2-2	TRBV7-3	15	-	TGTGCCAGCAGCCCCATGGGGGTAATGGGCGGGGAGCTGTTTTTT	CASSPMGVMGGELFF
-	TRBJ2-3	TRBV9	16	-	TGTGCCAGCAGCGTAAAGGCTAGCGTCAACACAGATACGCAGTATTTT	CASSVKASVNTDTQYF
-	TRBJ2-3	TRBV7-6	14	-	TGTGCCAGCAGCTTAGGTGGGGGTGCAGATACGCAGTATTTT	CASSLGGGADTQYF
-	TRBJ2-7	TRBV18	13	-	TGTGCCAGCTCACCGAACCCATCGGGGGAGCAGTACTTC	CASSPNPSGEQYF
once	TRBJ2-1	TRBV25-1	15	TRBD1	TGTGCCAGCAGTCCCACCGGGGACAGGGGTTATGAGCAGTTCTTC	CASSPTGDRGYEQFF
-	TRBJ1-5	TRBV18	15	-	TGTGCCAGCTCACCGGACGGGAATAGCAATCAGCCCCAGCATTTT	CASSPDGNSNQPQHF
-	TRBJ1-1	TRBV7-6	14	-	TGTGCCAGCAGCTTAACGCAGGTGAACACTGAAGCTTTCTTT	CASSLTQVNTEAFF